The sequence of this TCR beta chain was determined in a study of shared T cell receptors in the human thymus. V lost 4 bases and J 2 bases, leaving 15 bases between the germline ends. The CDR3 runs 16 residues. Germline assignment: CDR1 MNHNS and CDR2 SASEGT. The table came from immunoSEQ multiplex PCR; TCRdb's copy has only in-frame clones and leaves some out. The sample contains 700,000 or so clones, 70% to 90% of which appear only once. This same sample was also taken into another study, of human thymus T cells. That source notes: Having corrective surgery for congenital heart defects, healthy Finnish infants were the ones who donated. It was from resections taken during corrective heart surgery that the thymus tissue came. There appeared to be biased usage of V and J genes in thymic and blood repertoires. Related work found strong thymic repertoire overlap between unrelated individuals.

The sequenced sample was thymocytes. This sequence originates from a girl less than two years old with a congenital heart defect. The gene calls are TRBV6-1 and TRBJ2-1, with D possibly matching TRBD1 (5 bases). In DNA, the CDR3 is TGTGCCAGCAGTGCCCAGGGTTCTGTAGCCTACAATGAGCAGTTCTTC. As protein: CASSAQGSVAYNEQFF.